A selection of T cell receptor beta chains follows, all from one sample in a study of T cells in Graves' hyperthyroidism and ophthalmopathy. Using its own MiXCR run on the multiplex PCR reads, TCRdb lists one record per CDR3 protein. The sample shows approximately 690,000 distinct CDR3 sequences, less than 25% of them seen only once. The specimen was blood. The receptors originated from a man aged 25 to 40 with Graves' ophthalmopathy. CDR3s include the opening cysteine and the closing phenylalanine or tryptophan. A D gene is named only where the DNA matches it firmly. Some rows have no size entry. The others give once, few or many, or a class for an expanded clone.

>.|14|TRBV20-1|TRBD1|TRBJ2-1
TGCAGTGCTAGGTCCAGAACAGGGGGCGTACAGGGGTTCTTC
CSARSRTGGVQGFF
>many|14|TRBV28|TRBD1|TRBJ2-7
TGTGCCAGCAGGCAAACCGGGACAGGGGTTGAGCAGTACTTC
CASRQTGTGVEQYF
>many|16|TRBV11-2|TRBD1|TRBJ1-1
TGTGCCAGCAGCACCCTACAGGGGGCCTTGAACACTGAAGCTTTCTTT
CASSTLQGALNTEAFF
>many|12|TRBV19|.|TRBJ1-1
TGTGCCAGTACCAGACTGAACACTGAAGCTTTCTTT
CASTRLNTEAFF
>many|14|TRBV3-1|TRBD2|TRBJ2-2
TGTGCCAGCAGCCCTAGCGGGACCACCGGGGAGCTGTTTTTT
CASSPSGTTGELFF
>once|14|TRBV18|.|TRBJ2-7
TGTGCCAGCTCACCGGGGGCACCGTCCTACGAGCAGTACTTC
CASSPGAPSYEQYF
>few|16|TRBV5-1|.|TRBJ2-3
TGCGCCAGCAGCCCGGAAGCCACCTCGGGCACAGATACGCAGTATTTT
CASSPEATSGTDTQYF
>few|15|TRBV11-2|.|TRBJ1-5
TGTGCCAGCAGCCGCGGACCCGGGAGCAATCAGCCCCAGCATTTT
CASSRGPGSNQPQHF
>many|16|TRBV5-1|.|TRBJ2-1
TGCGCCAGCAGCCTCTCCTCGGGACTGGTCTACAATGAGCAGTTCTTC
CASSLSSGLVYNEQFF
>few|13|TRBV19|.|TRBJ2-1
TGTGCCAGTAGCGCCTCACGGTTGGCTGAGCAGTTCTTC
CASSASRLAEQFF
>.|13|TRBV5-1|.|TRBJ2-7
TGCGCCAGCAGCCTAGGGATTGCGGACGAGCAGTACTTC
CASSLGIADEQYF
>many|13|TRBV2|.|TRBJ2-7
TGTGCCAGCAGTGTCCAAGGGGACTACGAGCAGTACTTC
CASSVQGDYEQYF
>few|16|TRBV28|TRBD1|TRBJ1-6
TGTGCCAGCAGTTTACCGGGGGACAGTCATAATTCACCCCTCCACTTT
CASSLPGDSHNSPLHF
>.|17|TRBV3-1|TRBD2|TRBJ2-1
TGTGCCAGCACTCCCAAAGGACTAGCGGGAACTAGAGGTGAGCAGTTCTTC
CASTPKGLAGTRGEQFF
>many|14|TRBV7-2|.|TRBJ1-1
TGTGCCAGCAGCCGGAACAGGGTGAACACTGAAGCTTTCTTT
CASSRNRVNTEAFF
>few|19|TRBV25-1|.|TRBJ1-1
TGTGCCAGCAGTGATTTCCTCGACCCGGGCCTGGGGGTGAACACTGAAGCTTTCTTT
CASSDFLDPGLGVNTEAFF
>.|15|TRBV6-2/TRBV6-3|TRBD1|TRBJ2-1
TGTGCCAGCAAGAGGACCGGGACAGGGTACAATGAGCAGTTCTTC
CASKRTGTGYNEQFF
>.|17|TRBV5-1|TRBD1|TRBJ1-3
TGCGCCAGCAGCTTGGAAGGGGGCCCAGGGCCTGGAAACACCATATATTTT
CASSLEGGPGPGNTIYF
>many|12|TRBV30|.|TRBJ1-1
TGTGCCGGGAGGGGGATGAACACTGAAGCTTTCTTT
CAGRGMNTEAFF
>few|14|TRBV18|TRBD1|TRBJ1-5
TGTGCCAGCTCACCGCAGACAGGGATTCAGCCCCAGCATTTT
CASSPQTGIQPQHF
>.|18|TRBV7-9|TRBD1|TRBJ1-1
TGTGCCACTCAGCCGAATACGCGGGACAGGGGAATGTACACTGAAGCTTTCTTT
CATQPNTRDRGMYTEAFF
>.|13|TRBV20-1|.|TRBJ2-5
TGCAGTGCTTCGGATGGACCGCCCGGGGCCCAGTACTTC
CSASDGPPGAQYF
>many|15|TRBV7-2|.|TRBJ2-1
TGTGCCAGCAGCTTGGGGCAGGGTCCCTACAATGAGCAGTTCTTC
CASSLGQGPYNEQFF
>many|14|TRBV6-2/TRBV6-3|.|TRBJ2-3
TGTGCCAGCAGTTCCTTGACCAGCACAGATACGCAGTATTTT
CASSSLTSTDTQYF
>few|14|TRBV28|TRBD1|TRBJ1-1
TGTGCCAGCATTACACAGGGGGCCGGCACTGAAGCTTTCTTT
CASITQGAGTEAFF
>few|16|TRBV11-1|TRBD1|TRBJ2-7
TGTGCCAGCAGCTTACCGAGACAGGGTCCCTCCTACGAGCAGTACTTC
CASSLPRQGPSYEQYF
>few|12|TRBV28|.|TRBJ1-5
TGTGCCAGCGGCTGGGGTGGTCAGCCCCAGCATTTT
CASGWGGQPQHF
>many|13|TRBV30|.|TRBJ2-7
TGTGCCTGGGCCCCGGGTCCTTCCTACGAGCAGTACTTC
CAWAPGPSYEQYF